This record looks at one TCR beta chain sequence and its context. Its cognate antigen is unknown. Unique molecular identifiers tagged the TCRbeta library. TCRdb passed the PCR reads through MiXCR, listing each CDR3 protein once. The sample has just under 250,000 distinct CDR3 sequences; about a quarter are singletons. This record comes from a study of T-cell reconstitution after alpha-beta-depleted transplantation in children. Points from the study as a whole: T-cell numbers and diversity, one year after transplant, stemmed largely from T cells that were newly produced. Surviving recipient T cells and thymic progenitors underlay high day-60 TCRbeta diversity in some patients.

The CDR3 is 15 amino acids. V shed 3 bases and J 5 bases; nucleotides not matched to a gene: 3. Sample: PBMCs, taken before TCRalphabeta/CD19-depleted stem cell transplant. V and J are TRBV12-3 or TRBV12-4 and TRBJ2-2; 10 bases are a match to TRBD2. The receptor's source is a girl aged 2 to 9 with Fanconi anemia, due to receive a stem cell transplant. CDR3 loop: CASSFSGGPTGELFF. The CDR3 DNA reads TGTGCCAGCAGTTTTAGCGGGGGGCCGACCGGGGAGCTGTTTTTT.